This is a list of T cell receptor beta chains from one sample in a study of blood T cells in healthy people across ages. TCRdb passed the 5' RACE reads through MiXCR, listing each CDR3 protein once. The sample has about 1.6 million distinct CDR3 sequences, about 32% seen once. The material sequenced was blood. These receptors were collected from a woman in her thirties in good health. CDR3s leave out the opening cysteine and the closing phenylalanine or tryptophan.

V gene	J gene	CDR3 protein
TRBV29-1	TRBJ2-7	SVEEPQYYEQY
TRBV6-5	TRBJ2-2	ASSYGRQGTGELF
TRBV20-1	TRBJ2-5	KPGGGGQETQY
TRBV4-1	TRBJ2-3	ASSQGRPGTSGSDTQY
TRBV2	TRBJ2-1	ASSVAGNYNEQF
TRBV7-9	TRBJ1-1	ASSPQDWTEAF
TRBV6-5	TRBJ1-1	VSSHPFVGAF
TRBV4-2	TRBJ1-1	ASSQDDRTLAF
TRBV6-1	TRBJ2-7	ASSAASGTYEQY
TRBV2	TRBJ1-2	ASKEEANYGYT
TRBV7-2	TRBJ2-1	ASSLAGGRYNEQF
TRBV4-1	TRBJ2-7	ASSQHSFLEQY
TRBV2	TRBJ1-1	ASDIRDTEAF
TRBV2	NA	ASSGTDEKAYEQY
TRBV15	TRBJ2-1	ATSREQGYEQF
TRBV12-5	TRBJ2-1	ASALGQGAYNEQF
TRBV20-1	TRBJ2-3	SARAQRGGGASDTQY
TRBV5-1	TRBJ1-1	ASSLGQGELTEAF
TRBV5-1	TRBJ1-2	ASRAEVLGSYT
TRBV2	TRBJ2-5	ARQGSNEAQY
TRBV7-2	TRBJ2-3	ASSTPTGYTDTQY
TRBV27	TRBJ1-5	ASSFGGPNQPQH
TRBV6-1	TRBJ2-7	ASRGTSGGPSSSYEQY
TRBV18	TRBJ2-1	ASSPLRLGNEQF
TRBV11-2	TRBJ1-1	ASSLGVLAEAF
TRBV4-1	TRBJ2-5	ASSQVMASGGAQPQETQY
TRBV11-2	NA	ASSDHLSSYSEQY
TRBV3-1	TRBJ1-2	ASSQVAGDYGYT
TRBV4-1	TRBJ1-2	ASSPVGHGADYT
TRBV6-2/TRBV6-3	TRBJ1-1	ASTPGSRAF